This T cell receptor beta chain was found in a study of shared clonotypes between healthy human individuals. In the study overall: In total, the donors were a couple of women and a few men aged 18 to 49.

Per germline, CDR1 SGHRS and CDR2 YFSETQ. The V segment lost 7 bases and the J segment 3 bases; nucleotides outside the gene matches: 10. This CDR3 is 17 amino acids long. The donors, healthy adults who were HIV-negative, had experienced no recent acute infections or vaccinations. Study outcomes and limitations: Only blood underwent sampling, and tissue repertoires likely differ.

Every subset had its genomic DNA shared out evenly among several immunoSEQ plates. Here immunoSEQ multiplex PCR was the method, and the copy in TCRdb shows in-frame clones only, minus some. The sample lists approximately 510,000 clones, 75% to 85% seen once, with 13% in the top ten. Comments on this clone: Its antigen is unidentified.

This clonotype was obtained from a woman between 40 and 50 years old in good health. Some clones in this sample may be carry-over from other donors' samples. Material for sequencing was PBMCs. The chain uses TRBV5-1 and TRBJ2-1; 13 nucleotides match TRBD2. This CDR3 is CASGAPGLAGSYNEQFF. The CDR3 DNA follows: TGCGCCAGCGGCGCCCCGGGACTAGCGGGAAGCTACAATGAGCAGTTCTTC.